The 9 T cell receptor beta chains listed next were all sequenced from one sample in a study of T-cell reconstitution after alpha-beta-depleted transplantation in children. TCRbeta library construction was performed incorporating unique molecular identifiers. TCRdb analysed the PCR reads with MiXCR anew, one entry per CDR3 protein. This sample yields a few hundred thousand distinct CDR3 sequences, of which about 24% are seen a single time; about 5% belongs to the top ten. The sequences come from PBMCs, mostly from graft donor cells, collected 360 days after TCRalphabeta/CD19-depleted stem cell transplant. The origin of the receptors is a female patient younger than 10 who had a stem cell transplant for congenital amegakaryocytic thrombocytopenia, so the T cells may come from the graft donor.

This chain connects TRBV20-1 to TRBJ1-2; no definite D call. This CDR3 contains 13 residues. Germline V gene sequence: CDR1 DFQATT, CDR2 SNEGSKA (reference sequence). V was shortened by 5 bases and J by 0 bases, with 10 bases between the two germline ends. Here the CDR3 DNA reads TGCAGTGCTGAGACCCTTGCTAACTATGGCTACACCTTC. Residues: CSAETLANYGYTF.

This clonotype was observed once. The rearrangement uses TRBV4-2 and TRBJ1-2; a weak D match, TRBD1 (5 bases). V lost 0 bases and J 6 bases, leaving 14 bases between the germline ends. This CDR3 comprises 15 residues. Germline CDR1 reads LGHNA; CDR2 reads YNFKEQ. The CDR3 loop reads CASSQESPGGDGYTF. The CDR3 coding sequence is TGTGCCAGCAGCCAAGAATCTCCGGGAGGGGATGGCTACACCTTC.

This chain joins TRBV24-1 and TRBJ2-5, with 8 bases matching TRBD1. The germline CDR1 and CDR2 sequences are KGHDR and SFDVKD. V lost 0 bases and J lost 1; bases outside the gene matches: 3. The CDR3 length is 16 residues. In DNA, the CDR3 is TGTGCCACCAGTGATTTGGGACAGGGACTCCAAGAGACCCAGTACTTC. This translates into CATSDLGQGLQETQYF.

Many counts were recorded for this clonotype. The J gene is TRBJ2-7, the V gene TRBV7-8; D remains ambiguous. The CDR3 spans 12 residues. The V end was cut by 5 bases, the J end by 3 bases, with 8 bases between. CDR1 and CDR2 from the germline V gene are SGHVS and FQNEAQ. CDR3 bases: TGTGCCAGCAGCGACCGACTCTACGAGCAGTACTTC. Translation gives CASSDRLYEQYF.

In this sample, this clonotype turned up a few times. The chain has TRBV4-3 and TRBJ2-1, with a possible D match to TRBD2 (6 bases). The length of the CDR3 is 18 residues. Per germline, CDR1 LGHNA and CDR2 YSLEER. Trimming pared 4 bases from V and 3 bases from J, leaving 22 bases between. CDR3 in amino acids: CASSPTYNSGSNYNEQFF. The CDR3, as DNA: TGCGCCAGCAGCCCGACCTATAATAGCGGATCCAACTACAATGAGCAGTTCTTC.

The CDR3 DNA follows: TGCGCCAGCAGCTCGGGACAGGGAGGGTCAACTAATGAAAAACTGTTTTTT. Translating gives CASSSGQGGSTNEKLFF. The chain recombines TRBV5-1 with TRBJ1-4; TRBD1 agrees at 9 bases. Per germline, CDR1 SGHRS and CDR2 YFSETQ. CDR3 length equals 17 residues. V shed 3 bases, J shed 0 bases, and the junction held 6 bases outside the gene matches.

The chain carries TRBV5-1 and TRBJ2-3; D is ambiguous. Trimming took off 0 bases at V and 3 bases at J, with 8 bases between the two ends. This CDR3 region has 14 residues. CDR1 and CDR2 (germline): SGHRS, YFSETQ. The CDR3 DNA reads as TGCGCCAGCAGCTTGGTTTCTGAAACAGATACGCAGTATTTT. Translating gives CASSLVSETDTQYF.

This CDR3 reads CASSRVPSIQAFF. The CDR3 DNA is TGTGCCAGCAGCCGTGTCCCCTCGATCCAAGCTTTCTTT. This sequence joins TRBV28 and TRBJ1-1, with D uncertain. CDR1 and CDR2 (germline): MDHEN, SYDVKM. The CDR3 contains 13 residues. V was cut by 6 bases and J by 9 bases, with 17 bases left in between.

The V call is TRBV28, the J call TRBJ2-1; D may be TRBD2 (7 bases). The V gene lost 2 bases and the J gene lost 4 bases, with 18 bases spanning the gap. This CDR3 is 17 amino acids long. Per germline, CDR1 MDHEN and CDR2 SYDVKM. CDR3 nucleotide sequence: TGTGCCAGCAGTTTAATCCCCGGGGGCGGGAGTTACAATGAGCAGTTCTTC. Translation: CASSLIPGGGSYNEQFF.